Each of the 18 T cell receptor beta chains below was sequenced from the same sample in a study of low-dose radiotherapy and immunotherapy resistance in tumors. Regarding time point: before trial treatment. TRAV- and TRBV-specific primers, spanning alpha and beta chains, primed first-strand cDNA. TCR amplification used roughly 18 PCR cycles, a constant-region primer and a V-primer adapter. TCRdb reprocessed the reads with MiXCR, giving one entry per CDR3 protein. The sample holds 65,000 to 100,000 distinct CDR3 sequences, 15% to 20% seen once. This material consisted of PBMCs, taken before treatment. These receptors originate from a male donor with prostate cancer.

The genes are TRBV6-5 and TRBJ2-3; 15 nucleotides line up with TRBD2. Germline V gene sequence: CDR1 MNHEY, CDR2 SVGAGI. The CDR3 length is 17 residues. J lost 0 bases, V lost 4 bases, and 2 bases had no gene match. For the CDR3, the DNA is TGTGCCAGCAGTTCCGGGACTAGCGGGAGGAGCACAGATACGCAGTATTTT. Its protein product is CASSSGTSGRSTDTQYF.

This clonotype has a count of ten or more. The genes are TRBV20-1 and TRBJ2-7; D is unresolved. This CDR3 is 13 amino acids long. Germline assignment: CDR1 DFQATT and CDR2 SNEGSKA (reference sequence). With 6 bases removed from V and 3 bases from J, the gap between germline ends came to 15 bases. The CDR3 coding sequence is TGCAGTGCCATAATCCTGGGATACTACGAGCAGTACTTC. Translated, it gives CSAIILGYYEQYF.

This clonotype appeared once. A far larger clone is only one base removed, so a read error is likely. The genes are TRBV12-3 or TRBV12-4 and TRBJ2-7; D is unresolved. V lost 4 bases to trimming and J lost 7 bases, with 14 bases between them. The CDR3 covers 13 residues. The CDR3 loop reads CASSSRWVGEQYF. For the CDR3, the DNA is TGTGCCAGCAGTTCCCGGTGGGTGGGTGAGCAGTACTTC.

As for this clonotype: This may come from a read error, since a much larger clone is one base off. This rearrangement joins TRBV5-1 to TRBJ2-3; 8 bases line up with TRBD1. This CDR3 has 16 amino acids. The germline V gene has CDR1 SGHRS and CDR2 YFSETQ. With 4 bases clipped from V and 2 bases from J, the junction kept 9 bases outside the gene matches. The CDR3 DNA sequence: TGCGCCAGCAGCCCGCAGACAGGGGAGCCCACAGATACGCAGTATTTT. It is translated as CASSPQTGEPTDTQYF. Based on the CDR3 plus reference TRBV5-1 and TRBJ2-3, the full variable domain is KAGVTQTPRYLIKTRGQQVTLSCSPISGHRSVSWYQQTPGQGLQFLFEYFSETQRNKGNFPGRFSGRQFSNSRSEMNVSTLELGDSALYLCASSPQTGEPTDTQYFGPGTRLTVL.

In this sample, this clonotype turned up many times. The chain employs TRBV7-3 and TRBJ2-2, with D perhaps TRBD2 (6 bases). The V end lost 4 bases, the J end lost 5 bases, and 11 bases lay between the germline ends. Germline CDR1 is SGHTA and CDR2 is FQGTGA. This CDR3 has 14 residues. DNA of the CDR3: TGTGCCAGCAGCTGGGGACTTGGGACCGGGGAGCTGTTTTTT. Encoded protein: CASSWGLGTGELFF.

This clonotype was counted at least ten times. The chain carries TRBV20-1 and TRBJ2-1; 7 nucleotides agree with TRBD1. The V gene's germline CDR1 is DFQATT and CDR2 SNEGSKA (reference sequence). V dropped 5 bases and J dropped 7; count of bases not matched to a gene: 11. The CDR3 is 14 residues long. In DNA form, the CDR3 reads TGCAGTGCTGAGACTGACAGGGAGAGTAATGAGCAGTTCTTC. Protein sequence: CSAETDRESNEQFF.

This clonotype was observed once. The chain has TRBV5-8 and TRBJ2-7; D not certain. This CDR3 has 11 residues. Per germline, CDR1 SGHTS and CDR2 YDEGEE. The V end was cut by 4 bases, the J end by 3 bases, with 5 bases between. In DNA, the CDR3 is TGTGCCAGCAGCAGACTCTACGAGCAGTACTTC. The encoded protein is CASSRLYEQYF.

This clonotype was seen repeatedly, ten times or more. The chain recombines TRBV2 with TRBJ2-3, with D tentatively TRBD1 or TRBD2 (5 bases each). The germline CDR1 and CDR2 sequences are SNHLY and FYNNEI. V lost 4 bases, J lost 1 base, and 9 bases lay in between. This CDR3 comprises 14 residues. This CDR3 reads CASSGLGGTDTQYF. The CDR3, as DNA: TGTGCCAGCAGTGGGCTGGGGGGCACAGATACGCAGTATTTT.

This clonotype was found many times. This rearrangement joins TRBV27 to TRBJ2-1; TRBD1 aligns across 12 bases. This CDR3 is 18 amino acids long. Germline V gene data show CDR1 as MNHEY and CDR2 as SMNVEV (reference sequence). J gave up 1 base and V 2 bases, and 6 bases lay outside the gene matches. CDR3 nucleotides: TGTGCCAGCAGTTTAGGGACAGGGGGCTCGTGGTCCTACAATGAGCAGTTCTTC. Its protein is CASSLGTGGSWSYNEQFF.

The chain's CDR3 is CASSPGTTTYEQYF. The CDR3 bases are TGTGCCAGCAGTCCCGGGACTACGACCTACGAGCAGTACTTC. The chain joins TRBV27 to TRBJ2-7; 7 bases fit TRBD2. Germline-derived CDR1 and CDR2 are MNHEY and SMNVEV (reference sequence). Trimming cost V 5 bases and J 2 bases; bases outside gene matches: 6. The CDR3 sequence is 14 residues long.

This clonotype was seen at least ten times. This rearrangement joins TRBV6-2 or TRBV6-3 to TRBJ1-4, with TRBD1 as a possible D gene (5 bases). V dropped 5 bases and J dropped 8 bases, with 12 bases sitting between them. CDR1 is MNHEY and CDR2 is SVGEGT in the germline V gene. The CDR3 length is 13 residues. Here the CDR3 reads CASSVGVGEKLFF. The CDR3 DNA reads TGTGCCAGCAGTGTGGGGGTCGGGGAAAAACTGTTTTTT.

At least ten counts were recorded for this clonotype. The CDR3 reads CASSWGTGGSYEQYF. The CDR3 DNA is TGCGCCAGCAGCTGGGGGACAGGGGGGTCCTACGAGCAGTACTTC. This sequence joins TRBV5-1 and TRBJ2-7, with 11 bases fitting TRBD1. After removal of 3 bases from V and 1 base from J, the junction contained 3 bases not matched to a gene. This CDR3 has 15 residues. CDR1 SGHRS and CDR2 YFSETQ come from the germline V gene.

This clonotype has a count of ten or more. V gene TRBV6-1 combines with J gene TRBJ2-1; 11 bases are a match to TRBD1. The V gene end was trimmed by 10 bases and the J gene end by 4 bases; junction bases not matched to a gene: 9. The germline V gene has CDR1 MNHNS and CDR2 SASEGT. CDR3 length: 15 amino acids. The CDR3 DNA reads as TGTGCCACCGACGCCGGGACAGGGGGATACAATGAGCAGTTCTTC. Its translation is CATDAGTGGYNEQFF.

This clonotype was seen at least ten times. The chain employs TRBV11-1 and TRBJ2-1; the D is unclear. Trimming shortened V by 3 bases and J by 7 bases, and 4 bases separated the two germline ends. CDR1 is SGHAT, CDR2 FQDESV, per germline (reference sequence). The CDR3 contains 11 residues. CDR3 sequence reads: CASSLRNEQFF. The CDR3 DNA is TGTGCCAGCAGCTTGAGGAATGAGCAGTTCTTC.

CDR3 sequence reads: CASSTLAGGRQETQYF. The CDR3 nucleotides are TGCGCCAGCAGCACCCTAGCGGGGGGTAGACAAGAGACCCAGTACTTC. The V call is TRBV5-1, the J call TRBJ2-5; 11 nucleotides match TRBD2. Germline assignment: CDR1 SGHRS and CDR2 YFSETQ. V trimming: 4 bases; J trimming: 2 bases; junction bases outside the gene matches: 7. The CDR3 covers 16 residues.

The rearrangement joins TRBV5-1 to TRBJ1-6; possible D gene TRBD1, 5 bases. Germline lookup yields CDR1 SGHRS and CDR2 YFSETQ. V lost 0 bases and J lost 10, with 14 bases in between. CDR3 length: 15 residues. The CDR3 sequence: CASSLDWGGNSPLHF. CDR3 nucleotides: TGCGCCAGCAGCTTGGACTGGGGCGGGAACTCACCCCTCCACTTT.

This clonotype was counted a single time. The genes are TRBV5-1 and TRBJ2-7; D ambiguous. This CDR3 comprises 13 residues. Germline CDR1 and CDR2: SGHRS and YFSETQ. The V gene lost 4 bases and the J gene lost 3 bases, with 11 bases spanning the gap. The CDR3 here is CASSLSSNYEQYF. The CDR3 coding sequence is TGCGCCAGCAGCCTGTCCTCTAACTACGAGCAGTACTTC.

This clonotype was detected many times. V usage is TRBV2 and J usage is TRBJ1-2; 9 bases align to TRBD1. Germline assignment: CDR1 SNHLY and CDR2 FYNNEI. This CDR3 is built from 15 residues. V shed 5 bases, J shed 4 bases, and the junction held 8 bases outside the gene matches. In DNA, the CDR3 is TGTGCCAGCAGTTTCCGGGACAGGGCAATCTATGGCTACACCTTC. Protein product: CASSFRDRAIYGYTF.